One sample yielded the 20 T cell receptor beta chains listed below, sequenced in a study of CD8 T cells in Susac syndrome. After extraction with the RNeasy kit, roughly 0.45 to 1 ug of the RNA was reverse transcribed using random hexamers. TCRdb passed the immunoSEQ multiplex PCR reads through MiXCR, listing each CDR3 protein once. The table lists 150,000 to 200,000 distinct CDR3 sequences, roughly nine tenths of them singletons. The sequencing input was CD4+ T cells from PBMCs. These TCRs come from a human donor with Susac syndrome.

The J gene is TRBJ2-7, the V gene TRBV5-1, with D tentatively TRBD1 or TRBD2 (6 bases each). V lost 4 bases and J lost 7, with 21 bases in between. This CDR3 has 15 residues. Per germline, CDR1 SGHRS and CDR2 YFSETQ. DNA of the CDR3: TGCGCCAGCAGCGCGACGGACAGCACCCGGGGGGAGCAGTACTTC. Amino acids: CASSATDSTRGEQYF.

DNA of the CDR3: TGTGCCAGCAGAGGGCTGACAGGGGACTATAGCAATCAGCCCCAGCATTTT. This sequence encodes CASRGLTGDYSNQPQHF. J is TRBJ1-5 and V is TRBV2; 8 bases are a match to TRBD1. This CDR3 region has 17 residues. V shed 6 bases, J shed 0 bases, and the junction held 10 bases outside the gene matches. Per the germline V gene, CDR1 is SNHLY and CDR2 is FYNNEI.

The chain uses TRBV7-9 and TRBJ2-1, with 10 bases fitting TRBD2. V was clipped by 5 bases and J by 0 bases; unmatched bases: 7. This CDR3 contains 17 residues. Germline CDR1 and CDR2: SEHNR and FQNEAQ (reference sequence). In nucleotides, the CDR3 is TGTGCCAGCAGCCTGACTAGCGGGTTAGCCTCCTACAATGAGCAGTTCTTC. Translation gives CASSLTSGLASYNEQFF.

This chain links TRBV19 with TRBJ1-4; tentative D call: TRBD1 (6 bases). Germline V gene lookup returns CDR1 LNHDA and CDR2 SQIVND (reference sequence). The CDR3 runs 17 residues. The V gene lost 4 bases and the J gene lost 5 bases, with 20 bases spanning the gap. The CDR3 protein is CASSTKRRQGKNEKLFF. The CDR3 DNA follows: TGTGCCAGTAGTACTAAGCGTCGCCAGGGGAAAAATGAAAAACTGTTTTTT. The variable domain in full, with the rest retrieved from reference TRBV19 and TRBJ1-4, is DGGITQSPKYLFRKEGQNVTLSCEQNLNHDAMYWYRQDPGQGLRLIYYSQIVNDFQKGDIAEGYSVSREKKESFPLTVTSAQKNPTAFYLCASSTKRRQGKNEKLFFGSGTQLSVL.

The CDR3 sequence is CASSEGYGTANTEAFF. CDR3 in DNA: TGTGCCAGCAGCGAAGGGTACGGGACAGCTAACACTGAAGCTTTCTTT. This chain joins TRBV25-1 and TRBJ1-1; 7 positions match TRBD1. Per the germline V gene, CDR1 is MGHDK and CDR2 is SYGVNS. Trimming cost V 6 bases and J 2 bases; bases outside gene matches: 12. This CDR3 is 16 amino acids long.

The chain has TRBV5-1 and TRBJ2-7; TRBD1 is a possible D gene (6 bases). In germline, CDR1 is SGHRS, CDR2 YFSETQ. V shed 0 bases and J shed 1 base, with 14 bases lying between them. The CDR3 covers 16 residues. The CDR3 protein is CASSLAKDRPSYEQYF. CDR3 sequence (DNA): TGCGCCAGCAGCTTGGCCAAAGACAGGCCATCCTACGAGCAGTACTTC.

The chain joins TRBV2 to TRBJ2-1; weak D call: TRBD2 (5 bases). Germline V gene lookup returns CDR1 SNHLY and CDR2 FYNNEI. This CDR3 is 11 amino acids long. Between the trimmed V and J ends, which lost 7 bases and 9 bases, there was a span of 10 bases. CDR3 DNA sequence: TGTGCCAGCAAAGAGGGCCTTGAGCAGTTCTTC. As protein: CASKEGLEQFF. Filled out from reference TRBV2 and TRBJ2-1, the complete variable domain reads EPEVTQTPSHQVTQMGQEVILRCVPISNHLYFYWYRQILGQKVEFLVSFYNNEISEKSEIFDDQFSVERPDGSNFTLKIRSTKLEDSAMYFCASKEGLEQFFGPGTRLTVL.

CDR3 protein: CASSEASTGTGELFF. Here the CDR3 DNA reads TGTGCCAGCAGTGAAGCGAGCACGGGCACCGGGGAGCTGTTTTTT. This sequence joins TRBV2 and TRBJ2-2; D ambiguous. CDR1 is SNHLY, CDR2 FYNNEI, per germline. This CDR3 is 15 amino acids long. Trimming left V 0 bases short and J 4 bases short, with 9 bases between.

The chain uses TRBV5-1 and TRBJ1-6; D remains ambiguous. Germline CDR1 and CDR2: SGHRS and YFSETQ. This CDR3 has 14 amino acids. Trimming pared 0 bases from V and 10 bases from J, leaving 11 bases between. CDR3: CASSLDGSGSPLHF. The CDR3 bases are TGCGCCAGCAGCTTGGACGGGTCTGGGTCACCCCTCCACTTT.

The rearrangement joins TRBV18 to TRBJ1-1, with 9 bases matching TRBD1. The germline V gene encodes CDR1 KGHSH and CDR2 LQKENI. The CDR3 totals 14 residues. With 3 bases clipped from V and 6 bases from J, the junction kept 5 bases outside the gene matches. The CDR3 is CASSPGTGLAEAFF. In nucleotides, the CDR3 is TGTGCCAGCTCACCCGGGACAGGGTTGGCTGAAGCTTTCTTT.

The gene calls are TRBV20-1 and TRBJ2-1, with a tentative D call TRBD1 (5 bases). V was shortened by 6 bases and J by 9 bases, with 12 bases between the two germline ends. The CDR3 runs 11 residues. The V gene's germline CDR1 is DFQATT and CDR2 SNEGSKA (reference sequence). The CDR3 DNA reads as TGCAGTGCGTATCAGGGAAGTGAGCAGTTCTTC. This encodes CSAYQGSEQFF.

The CDR3 nucleotides read TGTGCCAGCAGCTCGTCATACCGGATGAGCACAGATACGCAGTATTTT. Translating gives CASSSSYRMSTDTQYF. The chain uses TRBV11-2 and TRBJ2-3; D is unresolved. Trimming removed 4 bases at V and 0 bases at J, with 14 bases between. Germline V gene lookup returns CDR1 SGHAT and CDR2 FQNNGV. The CDR3 spans 16 residues.

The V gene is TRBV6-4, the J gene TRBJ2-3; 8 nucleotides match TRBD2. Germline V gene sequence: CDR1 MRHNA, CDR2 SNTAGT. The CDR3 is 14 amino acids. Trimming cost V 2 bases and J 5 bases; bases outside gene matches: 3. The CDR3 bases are TGTGCCAGCAGTGACCGGGGGGGCCAAGATACGCAGTATTTT. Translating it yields CASSDRGGQDTQYF.

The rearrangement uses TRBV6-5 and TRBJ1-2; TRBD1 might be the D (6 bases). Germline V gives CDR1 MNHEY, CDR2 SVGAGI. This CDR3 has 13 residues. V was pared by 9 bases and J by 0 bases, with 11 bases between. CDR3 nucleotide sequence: TGTGCCAGTTCCAGGGGTCCTAACTATGGCTACACCTTC. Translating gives CASSRGPNYGYTF.

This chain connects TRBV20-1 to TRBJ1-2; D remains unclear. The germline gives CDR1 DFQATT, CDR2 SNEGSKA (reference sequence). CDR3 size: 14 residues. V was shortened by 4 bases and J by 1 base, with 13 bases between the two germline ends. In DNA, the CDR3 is TGCAGTGCTAAAGGACCGCAGCATAACTATGGCTACACCTTC. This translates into CSAKGPQHNYGYTF.

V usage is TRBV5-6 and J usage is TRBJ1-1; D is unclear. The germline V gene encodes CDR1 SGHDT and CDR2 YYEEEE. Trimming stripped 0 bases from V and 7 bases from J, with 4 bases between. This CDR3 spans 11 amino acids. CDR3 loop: CASSLAGEAFF. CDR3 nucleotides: TGTGCCAGCAGCTTGGCAGGTGAAGCTTTCTTT.

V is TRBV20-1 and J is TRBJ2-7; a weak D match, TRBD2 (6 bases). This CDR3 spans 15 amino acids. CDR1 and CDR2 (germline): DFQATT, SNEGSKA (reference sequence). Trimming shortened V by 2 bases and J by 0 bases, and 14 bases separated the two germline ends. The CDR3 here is CSARLVASDSYEQYF. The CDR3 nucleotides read TGCAGTGCTAGACTGGTTGCTAGCGACTCCTACGAGCAGTACTTC.

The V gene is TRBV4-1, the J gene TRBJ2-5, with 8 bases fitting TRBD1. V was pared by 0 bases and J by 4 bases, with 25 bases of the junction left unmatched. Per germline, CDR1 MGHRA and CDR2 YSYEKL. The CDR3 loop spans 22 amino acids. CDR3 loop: CASSQEYNRQGAFSGYRETQYF. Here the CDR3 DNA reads TGCGCCAGCAGCCAAGAATACAATAGGCAGGGGGCTTTCTCCGGATATCGAGAGACCCAGTACTTC.

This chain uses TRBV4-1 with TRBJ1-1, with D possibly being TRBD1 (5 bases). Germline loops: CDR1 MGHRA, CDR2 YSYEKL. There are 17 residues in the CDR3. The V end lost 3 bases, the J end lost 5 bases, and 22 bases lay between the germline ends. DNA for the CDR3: TGCGCCAGCAGCCAGGGGCAGGCCCAGTCGAGGTGGACTGAAGCTTTCTTT. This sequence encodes CASSQGQAQSRWTEAFF.

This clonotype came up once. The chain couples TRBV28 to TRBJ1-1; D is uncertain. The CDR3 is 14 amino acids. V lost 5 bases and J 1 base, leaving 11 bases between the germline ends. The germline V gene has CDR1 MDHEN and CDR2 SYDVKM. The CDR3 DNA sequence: TGTGCCAGCAGTCAAGGGCAGGCGAACACTGAAGCTTTCTTT. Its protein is CASSQGQANTEAFF. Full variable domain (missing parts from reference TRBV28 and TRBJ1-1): DVKVTQSSRYLVKRTGEKVFLECVQDMDHENMFWYRQDPGLGLRLIYFSYDVKMKEKGDIPEGYSVSREKKERFSLILESASTNQTSMYLCASSQGQANTEAFFGQGTRLTVV.